Below, 18 T cell receptor beta chains from the same sample are listed, as sequenced in a study of Tregs in tolerant kidney transplant recipients. This table comes from immunoSEQ multiplex PCR, and its TCRdb copy is limited to in-frame clones, with some not included. The sample lists fewer than 80,000 clones, about 88% occurring once. The material sequenced was CD4+ T cells from blood, taken before the transplant. The receptors were sampled from a human donor who received a combined kidney and bone marrow transplant.

The rearrangement links TRBV4-1 to TRBJ2-7, with 10 bases aligning to TRBD1. Germline trimming cut 2 bases from V and 5 bases from J; bases unmatched to any gene: 12. This CDR3 is 17 amino acids long. Germline V gene data show CDR1 as MGHRA and CDR2 as YSYEKL. The CDR3 spells CASSQLITGTGVDEQYF. CDR3 bases: TGCGCCAGCAGCCAACTAATCACCGGGACAGGGGTGGACGAGCAGTACTTC.

The chain employs TRBV25-1 and TRBJ1-4; no clear D. The CDR3 has 13 residues. V was trimmed by 2 bases and J by 8 bases, leaving 9 bases between them. CDR1 and CDR2 (germline): MGHDK, SYGVNS. The CDR3 here is CASSEPPGEKLFF. The DNA of the CDR3 is TGTGCCAGCAGTGAACCCCCCGGGGAAAAACTGTTTTTT.

CDR3 amino acids: CASSPKGIRFTEAFF. The DNA of the CDR3 is TGTGCCAGCAGTCCCAAGGGGATACGATTCACTGAAGCTTTCTTT. The genes are TRBV27 and TRBJ1-1; TRBD1 is a possible D gene (5 bases). This CDR3 has 15 amino acids. V shed 5 bases and J shed 4 bases, with 17 bases lying between them. Germline V lookup: CDR1 MNHEY, CDR2 SMNVEV (reference sequence).

The chain is built from TRBV9 and TRBJ2-2, with TRBD2 matching over 7 bases. The ends lost 0 bases at V and 0 bases at J; junction bases unmatched: 2. The CDR3 totals 16 residues. Germline CDR1 reads SGDLS; CDR2 reads YYNGEE. CDR3 sequence (DNA): TGTGCCAGCAGCGTAGGCCTAGCGGCGAACACCGGGGAGCTGTTTTTT. Translated, it gives CASSVGLAANTGELFF.

The chain carries TRBV4-1 and TRBJ2-4; 8 positions agree with TRBD1. Looked up from germline, CDR1 is MGHRA and CDR2 is YSYEKL. CDR3 length: 16 residues. The V gene end was trimmed by 3 bases and the J gene end by 1 base; junction bases not matched to a gene: 5. DNA for the CDR3: TGCGCCAGCAGCCAGTCAGGGGGCACGGCCAAAAACATTCAGTACTTC. It specifies CASSQSGGTAKNIQYF.

In this sample, this clone turned up a few times. The V and J genes are TRBV5-1 and TRBJ2-7; 8 nucleotides align to TRBD2. The CDR3 totals 15 residues. Per germline, CDR1 SGHRS and CDR2 YFSETQ. J was trimmed by 9 bases and V by 0 bases; bases with no gene match: 11. The CDR3 loop reads CASSLETSGLGGQYF. The CDR3 DNA sequence: TGCGCCAGCAGCTTGGAAACTAGCGGTCTAGGGGGGCAGTACTTC.

The V and J genes are TRBV6-1 and TRBJ1-5; D is ambiguous. The length of the CDR3 is 15 residues. With 4 bases removed from V and 3 bases from J, the gap between germline ends came to 13 bases. Per germline, CDR1 MNHNS and CDR2 SASEGT. CDR3 sequence (DNA): TGTGCCAGCAGTGGACGGGATAGGATCAATCAGCCCCAGCATTTT. It yields the protein CASSGRDRINQPQHF.

The chain is built from TRBV6-1 and TRBJ1-2; D gene ambiguous. This CDR3 is 12 amino acids long. Germline V gene sequence: CDR1 MNHNS, CDR2 SASEGT. V dropped 6 bases and J dropped 0 bases, with 5 bases sitting between them. DNA for the CDR3: TGTGCCAGCAGGATAGCTAACTATGGCTACACCTTC. It translates to CASRIANYGYTF.

J is TRBJ1-1 and V is TRBV7-6, with a weak D call TRBD1 (6 bases). V was cut by 6 bases and J by 5 bases, with 10 bases left in between. The CDR3 sequence is 12 residues long. The germline V gene has CDR1 SGHVS and CDR2 FNYEAQ. CDR3 sequence reads: CASRNQGTEAFF. As DNA, the CDR3 is TGTGCCAGCAGAAACCAGGGGACTGAAGCTTTCTTT. The whole variable domain, filled in from reference TRBV7-6 and TRBJ1-1, reads GAGVSQSPRYKVTKRGQDVALRCDPISGHVSLYWYRQALGQGPEFLTYFNYEAQQDKSGLPNDRFSAERPEGSISTLTIQRTEQRDSAMYRCASRNQGTEAFFGQGTRLTVV.

This clone was counted a single time. The V gene is TRBV6-5, the J gene TRBJ2-3; 7 nucleotides line up with TRBD2. Per germline, CDR1 MNHEY and CDR2 SVGAGI. The length of the CDR3 is 15 residues. The V gene end was trimmed by 2 bases and the J gene end by 1 base; junction bases not matched to a gene: 3. CDR3 nucleotides: TGTGCCAGCAGTTACCAGCGGGGACGCACAGATACGCAGTATTTT. Protein product: CASSYQRGRTDTQYF.

The chain recombines TRBV30 with TRBJ2-5; weak D call: TRBD1 (6 bases). V shed 5 bases and J shed 5 bases, with 18 bases lying between them. There are 14 residues in the CDR3. Germline CDR1 is GTSNPN and CDR2 is SVGIG (reference sequence). CDR3 residues: CAWRLAGAGETQYF. The CDR3 region has the DNA TGTGCCTGGCGTTTGGCAGGGGCCGGGGAGACCCAGTACTTC.

The CDR3 nucleotides are TGTGCCACCAGCAGAGACGACACGACTAGCGGGAGTTACGAGCAGTACTTC. Its protein product is CATSRDDTTSGSYEQYF. The rearrangement joins TRBV15 to TRBJ2-7; 12 positions match TRBD2. The V gene end was trimmed by 0 bases and the J gene end by 4 bases; junction bases not matched to a gene: 7. Germline V gene sequence: CDR1 LNHNV, CDR2 YYDKDF (reference sequence). The CDR3 consists of 17 residues.

The genes are TRBV7-9 and TRBJ1-2, with D perhaps TRBD1 (6 bases). Germline V gene sequence: CDR1 SEHNR, CDR2 FQNEAQ (reference sequence). The CDR3 extends over 15 amino acids. V was clipped by 1 base and J by 4 bases, with 13 bases between them. CDR3 DNA: TGTGCCAGCAGCTTAGTGGGGGCTTCCGGCTATGGCTACACCTTC. As protein: CASSLVGASGYGYTF.

The J gene is TRBJ1-3, the V gene TRBV5-1, with 7 bases identical to TRBD1. The J segment lost 0 bases and the V segment lost 3 bases, leaving 9 bases of the junction unmatched. Looked up from germline, CDR1 is SGHRS and CDR2 is YFSETQ. CDR3 length: 17 amino acids. CDR3 amino acids: CASSYGTDLFSGNTIYF. CDR3 sequence (DNA): TGCGCCAGCAGCTACGGGACAGACCTCTTCTCTGGAAACACCATATATTTT. The variable domain in full, with the rest retrieved from reference TRBV5-1 and TRBJ1-3, is KAGVTQTPRYLIKTRGQQVTLSCSPISGHRSVSWYQQTPGQGLQFLFEYFSETQRNKGNFPGRFSGRQFSNSRSEMNVSTLELGDSALYLCASSYGTDLFSGNTIYFGEGSWLTVV.

The CDR3: CSVEFGGATYNEQFF. CDR3 sequence (DNA): TGCAGCGTTGAATTTGGGGGGGCTACCTACAATGAGCAGTTCTTC. The rearrangement uses TRBV29-1 and TRBJ2-1; perhaps TRBD2 as D (7 bases). The germline CDR1 and CDR2 sequences are SQVTM and ANQGSEA. Trimming stripped 2 bases from V and 2 bases from J, with 13 bases between. This CDR3 is 15 amino acids long.

The chain uses TRBV19 and TRBJ1-2, with 8 bases fitting TRBD1. CDR3 length equals 15 residues. Trimming took 3 bases from V and 4 from J; bases not matched to a gene: 7. CDR1 and CDR2 from the germline V gene are LNHDA and SQIVND (reference sequence). The CDR3 DNA is TGTGCCAGTAGTATTGGACCAGGGGGCATCTATGGCTACACCTTC. It translates to CASSIGPGGIYGYTF.

The rearrangement uses TRBV19 and TRBJ1-5; D might be TRBD1 (6 bases). The germline V gene has CDR1 LNHDA and CDR2 SQIVND (reference sequence). The CDR3 spans 17 residues. V dropped 5 bases and J dropped 2 bases, with 19 bases sitting between them. In DNA, the CDR3 is TGTGCCAGTAGTCAAGCCACAGGGAAGGTGGGCAATCAGCCCCAGCATTTT. It codes for CASSQATGKVGNQPQHF.

The chain is built from TRBV29-1 and TRBJ2-1, with D perhaps matching TRBD2 (6 bases). V gave up 4 bases and J gave up 5 bases, with 15 bases separating them. Germline loops: CDR1 SQVTM, CDR2 ANQGSEA. This CDR3 contains 14 residues. The CDR3 loop reads CSVVRDFRDNEQFF. The CDR3 coding sequence is TGCAGCGTTGTCCGGGACTTCCGGGACAATGAGCAGTTCTTC.